This section outlines one TCR beta chain sequence together with its context. What it recognizes is unknown. The entry originates in a study of blood T cells in healthy people across ages. Study-level results: Since the PBMCs were unsorted, naive and antigen-experienced cells could not be conclusively compared.

Staff drew around 10 milliliters of peripheral blood from each donor. Next came a second PCR, run for roughly 6 to 11 cycles, which used a sample-barcoded 5' primer along with a J-beta primer mix. A single record per CDR3 protein comes from TCRdb applying MiXCR to the 5' RACE reads. The sample includes roughly 1.4 million distinct CDR3 sequences, approximately 59% of them seen just once. The specimen sequenced was blood. The TCR comes from a man between 18 and 29 years old in good health.

In DNA, the CDR3 is TGCAGCGCCGAGTCTGCGGGGGTGAAAGGAGATACGCAGTATTTT. Residues: CSAESAGVKGDTQYF. The chain joins TRBV29-1 to TRBJ2-3; 7 positions agree with TRBD2. J was trimmed by 5 bases and V by 7 bases; bases with no gene match: 15. CDR3 size: 15 residues. Germline loops: CDR1 SQVTM, CDR2 ANQGSEA.